These 25 T cell receptor beta chains were sequenced from one sample in a study of T cells after yellow fever vaccination. One entry per CDR3 protein results from TCRdb running MiXCR on the 5' RACE reads. The table shows 70,000 or so distinct CDR3 sequences, with around 5% occurring only once. Sequencing used CD4+ T cells sorted from PBMCs, obtained about 2 weeks after the first yellow fever vaccination. The receptors originated from a man aged 18-30 years who received the YFV17D yellow fever vaccine.

In its sample, this clonotype was seen many times. DNA of the CDR3: TGTGCCATCAGTACTGTTCTCCGGCCGGATACGCAGTATTTT. This codes for CAISTVLRPDTQYF. The gene calls are TRBV10-3 and TRBJ2-3; no definite D call. Trimming pared 5 bases from V and 6 bases from J, leaving 15 bases between. Germline loops: CDR1 ENHRY, CDR2 SYGVKD. This CDR3 region has 14 residues.

Many counts were recorded for this clonotype. The chain joins TRBV11-1 to TRBJ2-2; 8 bases fit TRBD1. The CDR3 extends over 14 amino acids. The germline V gene encodes CDR1 SGHAT and CDR2 FQDESV (reference sequence). V lost 6 bases and J lost 5; bases outside the gene matches: 5. CDR3 in amino acids: CASRRDRGTGELFF. The CDR3 coding sequence is TGTGCCAGCAGACGAGACAGGGGTACCGGGGAGCTGTTTTTT.

This clonotype was observed many times. The chain is built from TRBV6-1 and TRBJ2-7; possibly TRBD1 for D (5 bases). The CDR3 sequence is 15 residues long. V lost 5 bases, J lost 4 bases, and 18 bases lay in between. Per the germline V gene, CDR1 is MNHNS and CDR2 is SASEGT. In DNA, the CDR3 is TGTGCCAGCAGTCGTTACAGGCGTGCAGGGTACGAGCAGTACTTC. It translates to CASSRYRRAGYEQYF.

This clonotype was seen many times. J is TRBJ2-5 and V is TRBV7-2, with D possibly being TRBD1 (6 bases). Trimming cost V 5 bases and J 2 bases, with 15 bases left between them. Germline loops: CDR1 SGHTA, CDR2 FQGNSA. The length of the CDR3 is 15 residues. The CDR3 here is CASSPARGRQETQYF. The DNA of the CDR3 is TGTGCCAGCAGCCCCGCCAGGGGTCGGCAAGAGACCCAGTACTTC.

This clonotype was recorded many times. The CDR3 sequence: CASALTSGGPTQYF. The CDR3 DNA follows: TGTGCTAGTGCCCTGACTAGCGGGGGGCCTACGCAGTATTTT. The chain has TRBV12-5 and TRBJ2-3; TRBD2 aligns across 13 bases. V lost 7 bases to trimming and J lost 8 bases; unmatched junction nucleotides: 6. CDR3 length: 14 amino acids. The V gene's germline CDR1 is LGHNT and CDR2 FRNRAP.

This clonotype was seen many times. The chain combines TRBV29-1 with TRBJ1-5; D is unresolved. This CDR3 spans 12 amino acids. Deletions cut 6 bases from V and 3 bases from J, with 9 bases between. Germline CDR1 and CDR2: SQVTM and ANQGSEA. The CDR3 here is CSVKDFNQPQHF. The CDR3 nucleotides are TGCAGCGTCAAAGATTTCAATCAGCCCCAGCATTTT. The entire variable domain, with the rest obtained from reference TRBV29-1 and TRBJ1-5, is as follows: SAVISQKPSRDICQRGTSLTIQCQVDSQVTMMFWYRQQPGQSLTLIATANQGSEATYESGFVIDKFPISRPNLTFSTLTVSNMSPEDSSIYLCSVKDFNQPQHFGDGTRLSIL.

This clonotype has ten or more counts. The chain carries TRBV5-1 and TRBJ1-2, with TRBD1 matching over 7 bases. V lost 4 bases and J lost 7; bases outside the gene matches: 7. Germline CDR1 is SGHRS and CDR2 is YFSETQ. The CDR3 sequence is 13 residues long. In nucleotides, the CDR3 is TGCGCCAGCAGCCCTGACAGGGATGGTGGCTACACCTTC. It codes for CASSPDRDGGYTF.

In its sample, this clonotype was seen many times. This chain uses TRBV28 with TRBJ1-3, with D maybe TRBD1 (5 bases). This CDR3 region has 15 residues. Trimming took 6 bases from V and 2 from J, leaving 14 bases between them. Germline-derived CDR1 and CDR2 are MDHEN and SYDVKM. The CDR3 protein is CASSLAGAAGNTIYF. CDR3 sequence (DNA): TGTGCCAGCAGCCTGGCCGGGGCAGCTGGAAACACCATATATTTT. Complete variable domain (other parts from reference TRBV28 and TRBJ1-3): DVKVTQSSRYLVKRTGEKVFLECVQDMDHENMFWYRQDPGLGLRLIYFSYDVKMKEKGDIPEGYSVSREKKERFSLILESASTNQTSMYLCASSLAGAAGNTIYFGEGSWLTVV.

This clonotype occurred many times. The rearrangement joins TRBV11-2 to TRBJ2-1; D perhaps matches TRBD1 (6 bases). The CDR3 runs 11 residues. Germline V gene lookup returns CDR1 SGHAT and CDR2 FQNNGV. V lost 6 bases, J lost 8 bases, and 8 bases lay in between. The CDR3 DNA reads as TGTGCCAGCAGTAGGGGGTATGAGCAGTTCTTC. It is translated as CASSRGYEQFF. Variable domain in full (rest from reference TRBV11-2 and TRBJ2-1): EAGVAQSPRYKIIEKRQSVAFWCNPISGHATLYWYQQILGQGPKLLIQFQNNGVVDDSQLPKDRFSAERLKGVDSTLKIQPAKLEDSAVYLCASSRGYEQFFGPGTRLTVL.

The J gene is TRBJ2-3, the V gene TRBV18, with D perhaps matching TRBD2 (7 bases). The germline V and J ends were trimmed by 1 base and 3 bases, with 11 bases remaining between them. There are 15 residues in the CDR3. Germline CDR1 and CDR2: KGHSH and LQKENI. The CDR3 DNA follows: TGTGCCAGCTCACCACTACAGGGAGGGACAGATACGCAGTATTTT. It encodes CASSPLQGGTDTQYF.

The chain joins TRBV24-1 to TRBJ2-5, with 7 positions matching TRBD1. The length of the CDR3 is 14 residues. The germline gives CDR1 KGHDR, CDR2 SFDVKD. V lost 4 bases and J lost 2; bases outside the gene matches: 3. For the CDR3, the DNA is TGTGCCACCAGTGACCCGGGACAGCAAGAGACCCAGTACTTC. As protein: CATSDPGQQETQYF.

This clonotype was detected many times. The V gene is TRBV2, the J gene TRBJ2-7; no clear D gene. This CDR3 comprises 13 residues. With 4 bases removed from V and 0 bases from J, the gap between germline ends came to 7 bases. From germline, CDR1 is SNHLY and CDR2 FYNNEI. CDR3 coding DNA: TGTGCCAGCAGTGTCGACACCTCCTACGAGCAGTACTTC. Protein sequence: CASSVDTSYEQYF.

There are many counts of this clonotype. This chain uses TRBV7-2 with TRBJ2-4; perhaps TRBD2 as D (5 bases). Per germline, CDR1 SGHTA and CDR2 FQGNSA. V was trimmed by 2 bases and J by 1 base, leaving 9 bases between them. The CDR3 has 15 residues. The CDR3 here is CASSLSGTAKNIQYF. The DNA for the CDR3 is TGTGCCAGCAGCTTAAGCGGAACCGCCAAAAACATTCAGTACTTC.

At least ten counts were recorded for this clonotype. The V call is TRBV3-1, the J call TRBJ2-3; unclear D gene. CDR1 is LGHDT, CDR2 YNNKEL, per germline (reference sequence). Deletions cut 1 base from V and 4 bases from J, with 9 bases between. CDR3 length: 14 residues. The CDR3 loop is CASSQGLSSDTQYF. CDR3 coding DNA: TGTGCCAGCAGCCAAGGGTTGAGCTCAGATACGCAGTATTTT.

In its sample, this clonotype was seen many times. CDR3 DNA sequence: TGTGCCAGCAGCTTCGGCAGGGCTGGGGCCAACGTCCTGACTTTC. Its protein is CASSFGRAGANVLTF. This chain links TRBV7-9 with TRBJ2-6; D is possibly TRBD1 (5 bases). The CDR3 is 15 amino acids. The germline V and J ends were trimmed by 3 bases and 2 bases, with 8 bases remaining between them. Per germline, CDR1 SEHNR and CDR2 FQNEAQ (reference sequence).

A note on this clonotype: A single base separates this from a much larger clone, so it may be a read error. The V call is TRBV24-1, the J call TRBJ2-5; 10 nucleotides line up with TRBD1. The J segment lost 4 bases and the V segment lost 4 bases, leaving 8 bases of the junction unmatched. Germline V gene lookup returns CDR1 KGHDR and CDR2 SFDVKD. The CDR3 loop spans 16 amino acids. DNA of the CDR3: TGTGCCACCAGTGACCCATACGGGACAGGGGTAGAGACCCAGTACTTC. This translates into CATSDPYGTGVETQYF.

This clonotype was counted at least ten times. The genes are TRBV20-1 and TRBJ2-5; D possibly corresponds to TRBD2 (7 bases). Germline CDR1 DFQATT, CDR2 SNEGSKA (reference sequence). The CDR3 is made up of 14 amino acids. Trimming pared 6 bases from V and 6 bases from J, leaving 20 bases between. CDR3 coding DNA: TGCAGTGCCACCGGGTCAGGCGGGGGCAAGACCCAGTACTTC. Its translation is CSATGSGGGKTQYF.

This clonotype was detected many times. The genes are TRBV7-3 and TRBJ1-1; no reliable D call. This CDR3 has 14 amino acids. Germline V gene sequence: CDR1 SGHTA, CDR2 FQGTGA. V gave up 1 base and J gave up 8 bases, with 14 bases separating them. The CDR3 DNA follows: TGTGCCAGCAGCTTAAGTCCCCCAAGCAGGGAAGCTTTCTTT. Its translation is CASSLSPPSREAFF.

This clonotype has a count of ten or more. The CDR3 nucleotides are TGTGCCAGCAGCCGGAGAATCCAAGAGACCCAGTACTTC. It yields the protein CASSRRIQETQYF. The genes are TRBV7-6 and TRBJ2-5, with D hard to call. Germline V gene data show CDR1 as SGHVS and CDR2 as FNYEAQ. The V gene lost 5 bases and the J gene lost 1 base, with 8 bases spanning the gap. The CDR3 is 13 residues long.

This clonotype was seen ten or more times. The CDR3 DNA reads TGTGCCAGCAGTTTATGGGGCCGGTTCAATCAGCCCCAGCATTTT. Amino acid sequence: CASSLWGRFNQPQHF. The rearrangement links TRBV12-3 or TRBV12-4 to TRBJ1-5; a weak D match, TRBD1 (5 bases). The germline V and J ends were trimmed by 2 bases and 3 bases, with 11 bases remaining between them. This CDR3 is 15 amino acids long.

In the case of this clonotype: This could be a read error, since a much larger clone is one nucleotide away. The V gene is TRBV4-3, the J gene TRBJ2-4, with TRBD2 identical over 9 bases. CDR1 is LGHNA, CDR2 YSLEER, per germline. CDR3 length: 13 residues. The J segment lost 11 bases and the V segment lost 3 bases, leaving 5 bases of the junction unmatched. The CDR3 region is CASSQRGGDLQYF. The CDR3 DNA is TGCGCCAGCAGCCAGCGGGGGGGAGACCTTCAGTACTTC.

The chain employs TRBV29-1 and TRBJ2-5; D is unclear. V lost 4 bases to trimming and J lost 5 bases, with 14 bases between them. The germline V gene encodes CDR1 SQVTM and CDR2 ANQGSEA. The CDR3 runs to 13 residues. The CDR3 here is CSVAAHGRETQYF. CDR3 in DNA: TGCAGCGTTGCCGCTCATGGTCGGGAGACCCAGTACTTC.

Many counts were recorded for this clonotype. This chain joins TRBV12-3 or TRBV12-4 and TRBJ2-1, with D possibly matching TRBD1 (6 bases). The CDR3 has 12 amino acids. With 6 bases removed from V and 9 bases from J, the gap between germline ends came to 12 bases. CDR3: CASRYRVGEQFF. The CDR3 DNA reads as TGTGCCAGCAGATACAGGGTTGGTGAGCAGTTCTTC.

This clonotype came up many times. V gene TRBV27 combines with J gene TRBJ2-1, with a weak D call TRBD2 (8 bases). The CDR3 runs to 16 residues. The ends were cut back, 2 bases at V and 7 bases at J, with 18 bases in the middle. The germline V gene has CDR1 MNHEY and CDR2 SMNVEV (reference sequence). CDR3: CASSLPGGGGRNEQFF. CDR3 coding DNA: TGTGCCAGCAGTTTACCCGGAGGGGGCGGGAGGAATGAGCAGTTCTTC.

This clonotype showed up many times. J is TRBJ1-2 and V is TRBV7-9, with TRBD1 identical over 8 bases. CDR1 SEHNR and CDR2 FQNEAQ come from the germline V gene (reference sequence). The V gene end was trimmed by 4 bases and the J gene end by 3 bases; junction bases not matched to a gene: 7. This CDR3 contains 15 residues. The CDR3 sequence: CASSYRTGRDYGYTF. CDR3 bases: TGTGCCAGCAGCTATCGGACAGGGCGCGACTATGGCTACACCTTC. Drawing the rest from reference TRBV7-9 and TRBJ1-2, the complete variable domain is DTGVSQNPRHKITKRGQNVTFRCDPISEHNRLYWYRQTLGQGPEFLTYFQNEAQLEKSRLLSDRFSAERPKGSFSTLEIQRTEQGDSAMYLCASSYRTGRDYGYTFGSGTRLTVV.